This TCR beta chain was sequenced during a study of blood T cell repertoires in COVID-19. As for the study in general: Both acute and convalescent COVID-19 samples were obtained from the United States, Italy and Spain. PBMCs, B-cell-depleted T cells, or T cells were the source of the cDNA or gDNA that made up the material.

With 2 bases removed from V and 12 bases from J, the gap between germline ends came to 11 bases. Germline V lookup: CDR1 SGHDN, CDR2 FVKESK. The CDR3 runs to 13 residues. TCRdb's table, derived via immunoSEQ multiplex PCR, lists solely in-frame clones and lacks some. The data contain roughly 280,000 clones, around 87% of them seen just once; the ten biggest clones take up 2% to 3%. Donors were grouped by their self-reported clinical history. Two negative PCRs, clearance, or symptom resolution characterized the recovered Cohort 3 donors. The origin of this receptor is a woman aged 18 to 35 who had recovered from COVID-19. The sample consisted of PBMCs or T cells enriched from blood (not recorded which). The chain couples TRBV14 to TRBJ1-6, with D maybe TRBD1 (6 bases). CDR3 residues: CASSQLEQGPLHF. DNA for the CDR3: TGTGCCAGCAGCCAATTGGAACAGGGACCCCTCCACTTT.